This T cell receptor beta chain came from a study of OX40 agonist ivuxolimab in advanced cancers. Turning to the overall study: Ivuxolimab was an agonistic, fully human IgG2 monoclonal antibody directed against OX40 (CD134), a costimulatory receptor. In the dose-escalation cohort, around four fifths of patients were male, and the mean age was roughly 60 years with a range of about 20 to 79. Patients were allowed to have had prior anti-PD-1, anti-PD-L1 or anti-CTLA-4 therapy, and around 37% of the dose-escalation patients had previously received checkpoint inhibitors. The paper reports the monotherapy dose-escalation portion (N = 52 patients) of the phase I ivuxolimab trial. Peripheral TCRbeta sequencing aimed to test whether ivuxolimab altered TCR sequence diversity and caused clonal T-cell expansion. Among the 50 to 55 dose-escalation patients, around 20 had hepatocellular carcinoma, 15 or so melanoma, 9 renal cell carcinoma and 9 head and neck cancer. Partial responses were achieved by three dose-escalation patients, of whom one had hepatocellular carcinoma and two had cutaneous melanoma. Intravenous ivuxolimab was administered to patients every 2 weeks at six dose levels: 0.01, 0.1, 0.3, 1.5, 3 and 10 mg/kg.

Remarks on this clone: Which antigen it targets is not known. Base quality data are lacking; no much larger clone is found one base away.

The germline V gene specifies MDHEN as CDR1 and SYDVKM as CDR2. The CDR3, cysteine through phenylalanine, is 14 amino acids long. Kept here is only the CDR3 DNA, which spans 42 bases and is read in frame from base 1. At the junction V is shortened by 5 bases and J by 1 base, with 12 bases in between. Patients with a history of autoimmune disease or receiving systemic immunosuppression were excluded from the trial. Peripheral blood for TCR sequencing was collected from all dose cohorts at baseline, on cycle 4 day 1, and on cycle 7 day 1. The samples were drawn from a first-in-human, open-label, multicenter phase I dose-escalation trial of ivuxolimab. Adults with locally advanced or metastatic melanoma, renal cell, hepatocellular, or head and neck squamous cell carcinoma were enrolled in the trial. Before TCR sequencing, CD4+ and CD8+ T cells were separately sorted from peripheral blood. On the study overall, not on this receptor specifically: Partial responders in the 0.1-3.0 mg/kg groups had among the lowest normalized peripheral clonal expansion, especially among CD8+ T cells. At doses of 0.1 to 3.0 mg/kg, clonal expansion of both CD4+ and CD8+ T cells in blood was seen between baseline and week 6. On average, CD8+ T cells showed more expanded clones than CD4+ T cells after ivuxolimab. Antigen specificity was not determined for the clonally expanded peripheral T cells. Low levels of normalized T-cell clonal expansion were also seen in some patients who did not respond.

To sequence the TCRbeta CDR3 region, genomic DNA was isolated from the sorted cells. The immunoSEQ Assay was used for sequencing of TCRbeta CDR3 regions. The clones in this table, taken by TCRdb from immuneACCESS, are in-frame only. Not every clone is retained; where verified, under half of the shortfall comes from an unresolved V gene, and the cause of the rest is unknown. The sample table records 85,000 to 95,000 clones; about 91% of these occur just once. Roughly 2.6% of the sample rests with the top ten. The clonotype comes from an adult with an advanced solid tumor such as melanoma, head and neck, liver or kidney cancer. This receptor chain uses TRBV28 and TRBJ2-7; no D gene can be assigned with confidence. Specimen: CD4+ or CD8+ T cells sorted from blood, collected in a trial of the OX40 agonist ivuxolimab. The bases read TGTGCCAGCAGTACCGGTGGCAAATCCTACGAGCAGTACTTC. Translation gives CASSTGGKSYEQYF.